Below, 14 T cell receptor beta chains from the same sample are listed, as sequenced in a study of cytomegalovirus exposure and HLA in healthy donors. The study ran its PCR with 60 Vbeta and 13 Jbeta primers. Measured with immunoSEQ multiplex PCR; TCRdb has only the in-frame clones, and not every one. The repertoire has tens of thousands of clones, approximately 60% of them found once; the top ten carry about 5.5%. Sample: PBMCs. The receptors here all came from a boy between 10 and 17 years old in good health and CMV-seropositive.

This chain joins TRBV2 and TRBJ1-3, with D unresolved. The germline CDR1 and CDR2 sequences are SNHLY and FYNNEI. V lost 6 bases to trimming and J lost 0 bases, with 3 bases between them. This CDR3 comprises 12 residues. CDR3 residues: CASRSSGNTIYF. The DNA for the CDR3 is TGTGCCAGCAGGAGCTCTGGAAACACCATATATTTT.

As DNA, the CDR3 is TGTGCCAGCAGTTTTCGGGCGGGAGTAAGCTACAATGAGCAGTTCTTC. Translating it yields CASSFRAGVSYNEQFF. V and J are TRBV27 and TRBJ2-1, with 7 bases fitting TRBD2. The germline CDR1 and CDR2 sequences are MNHEY and SMNVEV (reference sequence). J was trimmed by 3 bases and V by 3 bases; bases with no gene match: 8. CDR3 length: 16 amino acids.

This clone showed up just a few times. V and J are TRBV19 and TRBJ2-2; 10 positions match TRBD2. Looked up from germline, CDR1 is LNHDA and CDR2 is SQIVND (reference sequence). This CDR3 is 15 amino acids long. V lost 10 bases and J lost 6; bases outside the gene matches: 11. DNA of the CDR3: TGTGCCACGGGTGAAGCGGGGGGGCGTGCCGGGGAGCTGTTTTTT. Protein: CATGEAGGRAGELFF.

The V call is TRBV4-3, the J call TRBJ2-3; 11 bases agree with TRBD2. CDR3 length equals 17 residues. Trimming cost V 1 base and J 2 bases; bases outside gene matches: 5. CDR1 is LGHNA and CDR2 is YSLEER in the germline V gene. CDR3 sequence: CASSQALAGGPTDTQYF. In nucleotides, the CDR3 is TGCGCCAGCAGCCAAGCCCTAGCGGGAGGCCCCACAGATACGCAGTATTTT.

This clone has more than one count but fewer than ten. The CDR3 region has the DNA TGTGCCAGCAGCGCCGGGTTTTCAGGCAATCAGCCCCAGCATTTT. This encodes CASSAGFSGNQPQHF. The rearrangement links TRBV5-5 to TRBJ1-5; the D is unclear. The CDR3 contains 15 residues. Per germline, CDR1 SGHKS and CDR2 YYEKEE (reference sequence). The V and J ends lost 4 bases and 2 bases respectively, with 13 bases between them.

In its sample, this clone was seen a few times. This sequence joins TRBV6-1 and TRBJ1-4, with D perhaps matching TRBD1 (6 bases). Germline values: CDR1 MNHNS, CDR2 SASEGT. The V gene lost 0 bases and the J gene lost 8 bases, with 19 bases spanning the gap. The CDR3 runs 17 residues. CDR3 in amino acids: CASSEAKLTGLEEKLFF. Here the CDR3 DNA reads TGTGCCAGCAGTGAAGCGAAACTTACAGGGTTGGAGGAAAAACTGTTTTTT.

The V gene is TRBV6-5, the J gene TRBJ2-5; TRBD2 might be the D (7 bases). The CDR3 consists of 15 residues. Germline CDR1 reads MNHEY; CDR2 reads SVGAGI. V was shortened by 0 bases and J by 5 bases, with 13 bases between the two germline ends. CDR3 DNA: TGTGCCAGCAGTTACTCTGGGGGGGCCGGCGAGACCCAGTACTTC. It codes for CASSYSGGAGETQYF.

As to this clone: At one end the junction does not follow the germline gene, possibly because of a read error. The V gene is TRBV5-1, the J gene TRBJ1-1; tentatively, D is TRBD1 (5 bases). Germline values: CDR1 SGHRS, CDR2 YFSETQ. The CDR3 length is 15 residues. The CDR3, as DNA: TGCGCCGGCAGCAGCGGGGACGGGTTGAGTTCTGAAGCTTTCTTT. Residues: CAGSSGDGLSSEAFF.

V and J are TRBV29-1 and TRBJ1-3, with D hard to call. Trimming pared 5 bases from V and 0 bases from J, leaving 8 bases between. The CDR3 sequence is 13 residues long. Germline V gene sequence: CDR1 SQVTM, CDR2 ANQGSEA. Here the CDR3 DNA reads TGCAGCGTTATCAAGAGCTCTGGAAACACCATATATTTT. Translating it yields CSVIKSSGNTIYF. The full variable domain, in which reference TRBV29-1 and TRBJ1-3 provide the parts outside the CDR3, is SAVISQKPSRDICQRGTSLTIQCQVDSQVTMMFWYRQQPGQSLTLIATANQGSEATYESGFVIDKFPISRPNLTFSTLTVSNMSPEDSSIYLCSVIKSSGNTIYFGEGSWLTVV.

The V call is TRBV4-3, the J call TRBJ2-7; 11 bases align to TRBD2. V lost 2 bases and J lost 5; bases outside the gene matches: 8. The CDR3 extends over 16 amino acids. Germline V gene data show CDR1 as LGHNA and CDR2 as YSLEER. The CDR3 coding sequence is TGCGCCAGCAGCCAATCCGTAGCGGGAGGGCCCAACGAGCAGTACTTC. Protein: CASSQSVAGGPNEQYF.

This chain uses TRBV4-3 with TRBJ2-7; D call uncertain. This CDR3 has 13 amino acids. The germline gives CDR1 LGHNA, CDR2 YSLEER. Deletions cut 1 base from V and 6 bases from J, with 10 bases between. CDR3 in DNA: TGCGCCAGCAGCCAAGGCCTTTTGCGCGAGCAGTACTTC. Protein: CASSQGLLREQYF.

CDR3 sequence (DNA): TGCGCCAGCAGCTTGGGGACAGTCAATGAGCAGTTCTTC. Amino acid sequence: CASSLGTVNEQFF. This chain joins TRBV5-1 and TRBJ2-1; D may be TRBD1 (6 bases). V shed 0 bases and J shed 6 bases, with 7 bases lying between them. This CDR3 comprises 13 residues. The germline gives CDR1 SGHRS, CDR2 YFSETQ.

This clone came up a few times. This chain links TRBV29-1 with TRBJ2-7; 9 bases are a match to TRBD1. The CDR3 has 13 amino acids. CDR1 and CDR2 from the germline V gene are SQVTM and ANQGSEA. The V segment lost 4 bases and the J segment 3 bases; nucleotides outside the gene matches: 4. In nucleotides, the CDR3 is TGCAGCGTTGGGGGACAGGGAATCTACGAGCAGTACTTC. Amino acid sequence: CSVGGQGIYEQYF.

The rearrangement links TRBV6-1 to TRBJ1-4; no clear D. CDR3 length: 12 amino acids. V was clipped by 8 bases and J by 4 bases, with 8 bases between them. Germline V gives CDR1 MNHNS, CDR2 SASEGT. CDR3 coding DNA: TGTGCCAGCGGACGGGATAATGAAAAACTGTTTTTT. It codes for CASGRDNEKLFF.